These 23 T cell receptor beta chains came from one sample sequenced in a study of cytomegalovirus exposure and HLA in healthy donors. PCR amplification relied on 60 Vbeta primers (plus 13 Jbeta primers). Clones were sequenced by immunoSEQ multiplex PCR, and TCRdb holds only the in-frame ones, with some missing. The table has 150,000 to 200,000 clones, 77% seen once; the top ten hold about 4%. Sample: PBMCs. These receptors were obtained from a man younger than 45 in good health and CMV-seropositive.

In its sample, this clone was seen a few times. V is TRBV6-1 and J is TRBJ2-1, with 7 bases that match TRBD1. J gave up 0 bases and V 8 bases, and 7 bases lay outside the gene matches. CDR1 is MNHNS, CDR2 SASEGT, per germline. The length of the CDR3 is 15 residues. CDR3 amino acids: CASDRGGSSYNEQFF. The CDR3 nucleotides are TGTGCCAGCGATAGAGGGGGCAGCTCCTACAATGAGCAGTTCTTC.

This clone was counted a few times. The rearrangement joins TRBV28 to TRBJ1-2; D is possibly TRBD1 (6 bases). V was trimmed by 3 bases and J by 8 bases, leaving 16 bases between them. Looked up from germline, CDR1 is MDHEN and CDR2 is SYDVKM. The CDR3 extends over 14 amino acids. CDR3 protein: CASSFLTGVGGYTF. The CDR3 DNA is TGTGCCAGCAGTTTCCTGACAGGAGTAGGCGGCTACACCTTC.

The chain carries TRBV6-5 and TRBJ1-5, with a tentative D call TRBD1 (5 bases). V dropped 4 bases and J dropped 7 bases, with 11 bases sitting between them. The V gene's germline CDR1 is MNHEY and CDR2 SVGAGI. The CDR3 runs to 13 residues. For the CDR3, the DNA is TGTGCCAGCAGTTCCAGGGAAAGACAGCCCCAGCATTTT. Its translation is CASSSRERQPQHF.

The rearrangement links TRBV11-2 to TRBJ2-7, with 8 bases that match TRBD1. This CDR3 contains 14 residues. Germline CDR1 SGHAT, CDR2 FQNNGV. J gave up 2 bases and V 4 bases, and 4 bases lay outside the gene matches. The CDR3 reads CASSSRDRTYEQYF. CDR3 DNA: TGTGCCAGCAGCTCCCGGGACAGGACCTACGAGCAGTACTTC.

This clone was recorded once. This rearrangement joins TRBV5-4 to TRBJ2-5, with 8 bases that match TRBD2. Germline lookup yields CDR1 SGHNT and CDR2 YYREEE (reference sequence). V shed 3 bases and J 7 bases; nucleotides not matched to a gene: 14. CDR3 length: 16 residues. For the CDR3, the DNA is TGTGCCAGCAGCTCTGGTGGAGCGGGGGAGACCCGGACCCAGTACTTC. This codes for CASSSGGAGETRTQYF.

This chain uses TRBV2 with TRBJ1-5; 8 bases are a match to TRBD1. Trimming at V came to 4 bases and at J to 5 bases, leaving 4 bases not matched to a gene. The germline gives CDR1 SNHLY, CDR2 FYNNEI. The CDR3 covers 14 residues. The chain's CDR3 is CASSGTGSDQPQHF. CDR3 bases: TGTGCCAGCAGTGGGACAGGGTCCGATCAGCCCCAGCATTTT.

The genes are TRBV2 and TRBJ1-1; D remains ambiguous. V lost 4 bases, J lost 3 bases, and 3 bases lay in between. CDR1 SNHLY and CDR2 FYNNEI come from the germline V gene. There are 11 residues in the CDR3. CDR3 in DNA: TGTGCCAGCAGTGTCGACACTGAAGCTTTCTTT. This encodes CASSVDTEAFF.

CDR3 in DNA: TGCGCCAGCAGCTGGGACAGTGGCTACGAGCAGTACTTC. Its protein is CASSWDSGYEQYF. The chain uses TRBV5-1 and TRBJ2-7; 7 nucleotides agree with TRBD1. Per germline, CDR1 SGHRS and CDR2 YFSETQ. J was trimmed by 3 bases and V by 3 bases; bases with no gene match: 3. The CDR3 spans 13 residues.

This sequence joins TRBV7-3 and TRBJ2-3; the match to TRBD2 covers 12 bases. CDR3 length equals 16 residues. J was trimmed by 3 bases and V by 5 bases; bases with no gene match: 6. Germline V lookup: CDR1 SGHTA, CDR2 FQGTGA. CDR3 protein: CASSTTSGGRTDTQYF. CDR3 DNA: TGTGCCAGCAGCACAACTAGCGGGGGGAGGACAGATACGCAGTATTTT.

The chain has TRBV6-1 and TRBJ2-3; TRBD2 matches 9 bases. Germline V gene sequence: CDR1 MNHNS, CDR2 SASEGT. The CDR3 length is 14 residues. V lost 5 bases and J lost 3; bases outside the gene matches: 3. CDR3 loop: CASSSAGGTDTQYF. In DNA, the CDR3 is TGTGCCAGCAGTTCCGCGGGGGGGACAGATACGCAGTATTTT.

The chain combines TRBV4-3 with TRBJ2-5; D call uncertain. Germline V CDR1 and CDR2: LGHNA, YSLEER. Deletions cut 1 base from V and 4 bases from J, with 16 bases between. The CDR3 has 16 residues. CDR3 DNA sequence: TGCGCCAGCAGCCAAGCCGCCCCTACGGTCCGAGAGACCCAGTACTTC. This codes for CASSQAAPTVRETQYF.

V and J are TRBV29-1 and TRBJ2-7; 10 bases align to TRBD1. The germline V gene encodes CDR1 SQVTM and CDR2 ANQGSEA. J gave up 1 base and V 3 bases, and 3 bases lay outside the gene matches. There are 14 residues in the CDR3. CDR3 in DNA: TGCAGCGTTGAGGGACAGGGGACTTCCTACGAGCAGTACTTC. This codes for CSVEGQGTSYEQYF.

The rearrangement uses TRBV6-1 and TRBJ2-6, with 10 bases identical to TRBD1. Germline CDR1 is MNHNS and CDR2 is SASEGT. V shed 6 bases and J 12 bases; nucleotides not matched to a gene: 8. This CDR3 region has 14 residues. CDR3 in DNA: TGTGCCAGCAGGCAGACAGGGGGCGCCGGCGTCCTGACTTTC. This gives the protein CASRQTGGAGVLTF.

CDR3 protein: CASSLETGTASTGELFF. As DNA, the CDR3 is TGTGCCAGCAGCTTAGAGACCGGGACAGCTTCCACCGGGGAGCTGTTTTTT. The chain carries TRBV7-6 and TRBJ2-2, with TRBD1 matching 7 bases. After removal of 1 base from V and 4 bases from J, the junction contained 9 bases not matched to a gene. Looked up from germline, CDR1 is SGHVS and CDR2 is FNYEAQ. This CDR3 spans 17 amino acids. Full variable domain (missing parts from reference TRBV7-6 and TRBJ2-2): GAGVSQSPRYKVTKRGQDVALRCDPISGHVSLYWYRQALGQGPEFLTYFNYEAQQDKSGLPNDRFSAERPEGSISTLTIQRTEQRDSAMYRCASSLETGTASTGELFFGEGSRLTVL.

This CDR3 is CASSLELDKSTYEQYF. As DNA, the CDR3 is TGTGCCAGCAGTTTAGAGTTGGACAAGTCGACCTACGAGCAGTACTTC. V is TRBV28 and J is TRBJ2-7; D may be TRBD1 (5 bases). Germline CDR1 MDHEN, CDR2 SYDVKM. This CDR3 comprises 16 residues. Trimming left V 2 bases short and J 2 bases short, with 16 bases between.

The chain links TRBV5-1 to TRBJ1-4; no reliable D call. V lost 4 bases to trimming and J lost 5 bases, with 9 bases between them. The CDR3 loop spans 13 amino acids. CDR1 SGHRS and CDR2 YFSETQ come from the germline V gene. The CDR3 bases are TGCGCCAGCAGCGCGGATATAAATGAAAAACTGTTTTTT. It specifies CASSADINEKLFF.

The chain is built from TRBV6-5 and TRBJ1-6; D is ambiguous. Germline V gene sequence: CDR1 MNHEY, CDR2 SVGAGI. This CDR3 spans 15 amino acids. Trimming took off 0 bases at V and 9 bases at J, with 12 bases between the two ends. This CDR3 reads CASSYSPGRGSPLHF. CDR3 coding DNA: TGTGCCAGCAGTTACTCGCCCGGGAGAGGTTCACCCCTCCACTTT.

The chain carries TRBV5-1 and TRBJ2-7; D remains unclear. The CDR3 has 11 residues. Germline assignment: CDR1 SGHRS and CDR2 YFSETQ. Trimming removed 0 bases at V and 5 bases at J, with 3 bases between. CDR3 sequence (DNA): TGCGCCAGCAGCTTGGGTAACGAGCAGTACTTC. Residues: CASSLGNEQYF.

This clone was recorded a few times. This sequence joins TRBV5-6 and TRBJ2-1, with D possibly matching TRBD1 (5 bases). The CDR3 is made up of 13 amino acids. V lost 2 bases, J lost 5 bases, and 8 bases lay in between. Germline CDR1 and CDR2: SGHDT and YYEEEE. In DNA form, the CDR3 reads TGTGCCAGCAGCTTTGACAGCCACAATGAGCAGTTCTTC. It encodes CASSFDSHNEQFF.

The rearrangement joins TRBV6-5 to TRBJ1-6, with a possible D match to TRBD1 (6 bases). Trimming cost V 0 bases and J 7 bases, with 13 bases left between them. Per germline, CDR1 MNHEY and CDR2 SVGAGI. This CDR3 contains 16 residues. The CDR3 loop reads CASSYSIMTGNSPLHF. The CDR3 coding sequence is TGTGCCAGCAGTTACTCGATTATGACAGGAAATTCACCCCTCCACTTT.

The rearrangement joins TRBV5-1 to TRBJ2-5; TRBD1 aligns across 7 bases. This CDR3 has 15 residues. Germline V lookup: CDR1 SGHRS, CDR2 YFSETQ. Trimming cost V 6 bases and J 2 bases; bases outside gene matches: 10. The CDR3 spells CASTAAEGAQETQYF. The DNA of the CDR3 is TGCGCCAGCACCGCGGCCGAGGGGGCACAAGAGACCCAGTACTTC.

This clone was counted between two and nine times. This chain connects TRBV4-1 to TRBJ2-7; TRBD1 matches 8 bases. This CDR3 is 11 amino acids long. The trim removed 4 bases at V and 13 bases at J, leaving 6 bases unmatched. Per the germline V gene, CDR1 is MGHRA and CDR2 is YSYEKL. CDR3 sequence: CASSPGTGFYF. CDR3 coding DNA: TGCGCCAGCAGCCCTGGGACAGGCTTTTACTTC.

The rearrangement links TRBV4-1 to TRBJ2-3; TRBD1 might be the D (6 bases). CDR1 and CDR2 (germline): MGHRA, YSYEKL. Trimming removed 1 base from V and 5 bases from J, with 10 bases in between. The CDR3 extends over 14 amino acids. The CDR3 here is CASSQGEGGDTQYF. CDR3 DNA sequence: TGCGCCAGCAGCCAAGGTGAAGGGGGAGATACGCAGTATTTT.